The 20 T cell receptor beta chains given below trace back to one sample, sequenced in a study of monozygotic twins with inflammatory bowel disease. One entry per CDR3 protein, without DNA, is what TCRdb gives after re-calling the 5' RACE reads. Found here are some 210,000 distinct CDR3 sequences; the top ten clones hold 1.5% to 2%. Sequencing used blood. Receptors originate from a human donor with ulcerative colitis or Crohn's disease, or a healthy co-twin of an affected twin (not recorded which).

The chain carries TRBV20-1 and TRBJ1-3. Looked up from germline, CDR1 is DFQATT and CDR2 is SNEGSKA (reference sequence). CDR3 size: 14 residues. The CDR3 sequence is CSARARDRGNTIYF.

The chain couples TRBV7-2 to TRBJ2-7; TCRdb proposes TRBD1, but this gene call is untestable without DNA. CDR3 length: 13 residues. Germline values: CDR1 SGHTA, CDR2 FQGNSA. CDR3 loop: CASSWGTSYEQYF. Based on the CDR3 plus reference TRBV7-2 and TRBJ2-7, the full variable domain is GAGVSQSPSNKVTEKGKDVELRCDPISGHTALYWYRQSLGQGLEFLIYFQGNSAPDKSGLPSDRFSAERTGGSVSTLTIQRTQQEDSAVYLCASSWGTSYEQYFGPGTRLTVT.

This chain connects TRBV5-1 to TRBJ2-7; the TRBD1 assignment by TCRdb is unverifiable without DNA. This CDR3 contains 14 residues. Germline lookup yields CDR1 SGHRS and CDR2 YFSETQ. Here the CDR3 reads CASSSGQGTGEQYF.

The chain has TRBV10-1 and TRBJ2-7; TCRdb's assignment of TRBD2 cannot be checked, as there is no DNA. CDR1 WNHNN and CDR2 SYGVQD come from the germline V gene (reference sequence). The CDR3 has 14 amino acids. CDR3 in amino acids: CASSSDWDSYEQYF.

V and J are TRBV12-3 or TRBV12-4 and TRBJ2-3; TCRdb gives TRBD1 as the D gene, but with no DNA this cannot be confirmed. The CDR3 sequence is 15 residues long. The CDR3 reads CASSLRVAGTDTQYF.

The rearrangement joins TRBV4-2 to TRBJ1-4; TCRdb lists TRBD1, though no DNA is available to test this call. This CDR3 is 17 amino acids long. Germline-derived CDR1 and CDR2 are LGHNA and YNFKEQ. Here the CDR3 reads CASSQVRQGAANEKLFF.

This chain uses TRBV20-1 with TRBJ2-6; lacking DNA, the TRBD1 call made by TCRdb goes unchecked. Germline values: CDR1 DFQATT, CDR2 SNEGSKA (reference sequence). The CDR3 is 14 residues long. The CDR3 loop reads CSATRGRGANVLTF.

CDR3: CSPRPRGETQYF. V usage is TRBV20-1 and J usage is TRBJ2-5; TCRdb proposes TRBD1, but this gene call is untestable without DNA. The CDR3 loop spans 12 amino acids. Germline values: CDR1 DFQATT, CDR2 SNEGSKA (reference sequence).

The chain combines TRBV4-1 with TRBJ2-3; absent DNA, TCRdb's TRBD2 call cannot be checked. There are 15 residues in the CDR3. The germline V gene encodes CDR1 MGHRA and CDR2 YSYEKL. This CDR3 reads CASSQAAGEEDTQYF.

CDR3 loop: CASSLTGVRETQYF. The V call is TRBV2, the J call TRBJ2-5; TCRdb outputs TRBD1, but without DNA this stays unchecked. Germline loops: CDR1 SNHLY, CDR2 FYNNEI. The CDR3 length is 14 residues.

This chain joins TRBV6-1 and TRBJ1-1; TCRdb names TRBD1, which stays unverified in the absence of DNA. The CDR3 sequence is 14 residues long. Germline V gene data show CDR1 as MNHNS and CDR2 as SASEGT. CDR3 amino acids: CASSEMGAESEAFF.

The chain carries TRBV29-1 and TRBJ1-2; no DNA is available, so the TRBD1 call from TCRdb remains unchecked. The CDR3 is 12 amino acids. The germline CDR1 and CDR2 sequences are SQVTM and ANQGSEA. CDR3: CSGGGTGYGYTF. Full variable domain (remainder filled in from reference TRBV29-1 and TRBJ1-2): SAVISQKPSRDICQRGTSLTIQCQVDSQVTMMFWYRQQPGQSLTLIATANQGSEATYESGFVIDKFPISRPNLTFSTLTVSNMSPEDSSIYLCSGGGTGYGYTFGSGTRLTVV.

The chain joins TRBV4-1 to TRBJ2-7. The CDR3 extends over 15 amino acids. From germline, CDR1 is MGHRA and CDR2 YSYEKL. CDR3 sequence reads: CASSQLFTGSYEQYF.

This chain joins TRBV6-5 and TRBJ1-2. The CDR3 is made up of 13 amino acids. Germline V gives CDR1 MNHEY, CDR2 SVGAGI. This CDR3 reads CASSYGVTGGYTF.

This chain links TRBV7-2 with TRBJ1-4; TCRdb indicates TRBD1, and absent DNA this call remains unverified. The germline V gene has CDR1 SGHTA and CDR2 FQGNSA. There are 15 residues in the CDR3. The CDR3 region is CASSLMGGPNEKLFF.

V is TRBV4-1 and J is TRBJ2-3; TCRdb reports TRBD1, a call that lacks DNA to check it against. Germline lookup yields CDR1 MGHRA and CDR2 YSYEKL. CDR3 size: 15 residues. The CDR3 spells CASSPTGTRTDTQYF.

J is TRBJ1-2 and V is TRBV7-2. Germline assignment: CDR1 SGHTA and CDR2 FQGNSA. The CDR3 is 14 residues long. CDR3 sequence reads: CASSLAPGGYGYTF.

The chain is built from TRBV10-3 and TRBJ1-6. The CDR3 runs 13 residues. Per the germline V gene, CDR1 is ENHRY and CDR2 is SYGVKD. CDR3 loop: CAISESQNSPLHF.

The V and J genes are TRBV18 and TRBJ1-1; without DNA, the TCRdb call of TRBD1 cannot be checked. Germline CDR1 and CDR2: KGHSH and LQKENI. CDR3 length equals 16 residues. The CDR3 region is CASSPPRRQQGTEAFF. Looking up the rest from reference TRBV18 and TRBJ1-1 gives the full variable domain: NAGVMQNPRHLVRRRGQEARLRCSPMKGHSHVYWYRQLPEEGLKFMVYLQKENIIDESGMPKERFSAEFPKEGPSILRIQQVVRGDSAAYFCASSPPRRQQGTEAFFGQGTRLTVV.

The CDR3 loop reads CSAVSGWGYEQYF. The chain carries TRBV29-1 and TRBJ2-7; TCRdb outputs TRBD2, but without DNA this stays unchecked. CDR1 SQVTM and CDR2 ANQGSEA come from the germline V gene. This CDR3 spans 13 amino acids.